This TCR beta chain was sequenced for a study of regulatory T cells in long-lasting Graves disease. Regarding time point: newly diagnosed GD, antithyroid drugs for less than 3 months. RNA extracted from PBMCs served as the sequencing template. The germline V gene has CDR1 SGHTA and CDR2 FQGNSA. The CDR3 runs to 12 residues. V lost 5 bases and J lost 4, with 8 bases in between. Libraries of TCR beta came from iRepertoire HTBI primers plus Arm-PCR of CDR3 regions. One entry per CDR3 protein results from TCRdb running MiXCR on the multiplex PCR reads. Here the sample spans hundreds of thousands of distinct CDR3 sequences, approximately 15% being singletons. A further study also used this sample, focusing on T cells in Graves' hyperthyroidism and ophthalmopathy. This second study notes: Stable disease denoted Graves' hyperthyroidism without ophthalmopathy progression within 18 months.

The source is a young woman with Graves disease. The sequences come from peripheral blood mononuclear cells (PBMCs), collected at new diagnosis, from a patient treated with antithyroid drugs. The chain has TRBV7-2 and TRBJ1-1; D may be TRBD1 (5 bases). This chain's CDR3 is CASSGASTEAFF. The CDR3 nucleotides read TGTGCCAGCAGCGGGGCGTCCACTGAAGCTTTCTTT.